This TCR beta chain was observed in a study of T cell repertoires in cytomegalovirus infection. Study-wide results and limits: CMV-specific TCR beta clonotypes restricted by HLA-C dominated the ex vivo response.

TCRdb processed the reads anew with MiXCR; each CDR3 protein has one entry. The sample holds 80,000 or so distinct CDR3 sequences; around 40% are singletons and the top ten take 80% to 95%. Turning to this clonotype: The antigen remains unidentified.

Material: CD8+ T cells from cultured PBMCs, obtained from culture after CMV antigen stimulation. The source of this sequence is a human donor in good health (CMV status not recorded). Some clones in this sample may be carry-over from other donors' samples.

The CDR3 nucleotides are TGTGCCAGCAGCTCTCTAGGACAGGGCCCCCAAGAGACCCAGTACTTC. Its protein is CASSSLGQGPQETQYF. The rearrangement uses TRBV12-3 or TRBV12-4 and TRBJ2-5; 8 nucleotides align to TRBD1. V dropped 6 bases and J dropped 1; count of bases not matched to a gene: 10. The CDR3 extends over 16 amino acids.